This TCR beta chain derives from a study of human T cells and chemical hapten exposure. Study-level background: Patients were mainly female, each with alopecia areata, totalis or universalis.

The germline V gene encodes CDR1 SEHNR and CDR2 FQNEAQ (reference sequence). V was shortened by 1 base and J by 3 bases, with 6 bases between the two germline ends. The CDR3 runs to 14 residues. Study-wide results and limits: No alteration of TCRs above 1 in 1000 frequency was seen with DPC sensitization.

Concerning this clonotype: Antigen unknown.

TCRdb re-called the RACE reads through MiXCR, storing one row per CDR3 protein. The table shows 30,000 to 40,000 distinct CDR3 sequences, with roughly 13% occurring only once. The time point here: patch test 3, about 24 weeks after DPC sensitization. Documented treatment: therapeutic diphenylcyclopropenone sensitization with weekly scalp DPC. It was from unfractionated whole blood that total RNA was extracted. Sequenced material: whole blood, taken in connection with sensitization to the hapten diphenylcyclopropenone (DPC). The V call is TRBV7-9, the J call TRBJ2-2; D not certain. The sequence derives from a woman aged 40 to 50 with alopecia areata. Some clones in this sample may be carry-over from other donors' samples. CDR3: CASSLELDTGELFF. DNA of the CDR3: TGTGCCAGCAGCTTAGAACTGGACACCGGGGAGCTGTTTTTT.